The clone carrying this T cell receptor (beta chain) occurred many times. The target antigen is unknown. Noted time point: patch test 3, about 24 weeks after DPC sensitization. Described treatment: therapeutic diphenylcyclopropenone sensitization with weekly scalp DPC. The data stem from a study of human T cells and chemical hapten exposure. Study at large: Sensitizing treatment utilized 2% DPC over a 2 cm by 2 cm portion of upper inner arm skin.

Study outcomes and limitations: No change in TCRs above 1 in 1000 frequency was produced by DPC sensitization. Relative to control repertoires, expanded TCRs gave rise to significantly more large CDR3 similarity clusters. Patch test score rose with PT1 expanded TCRs, significant at 8, 16, 32, not 4.

V lost 1 base and J lost 0, with 10 bases in between. Looked up from germline, CDR1 is KGHSH and CDR2 is LQKENI. This CDR3 is 17 amino acids long. Via MiXCR, TCRdb re-called the RACE reads, giving one row per CDR3 protein. Of 82,000 or so distinct CDR3 sequences listed, about an eighth were seen once; the top ten hold approximately 6.2%. The V gene is TRBV18, the J gene TRBJ1-6; no definite D call. The receptor was derived from a woman aged 50 to 60 with alopecia areata. Some clones in this sample may be carry-over from other donors' samples. The input for sequencing was whole blood, taken in connection with sensitization to the hapten diphenylcyclopropenone (DPC). The DNA for the CDR3 is TGTGCCAGCTCACCACTCGGATATAGCTCCTATAATTCACCCCTCCACTTT. Translated: CASSPLGYSSYNSPLHF.